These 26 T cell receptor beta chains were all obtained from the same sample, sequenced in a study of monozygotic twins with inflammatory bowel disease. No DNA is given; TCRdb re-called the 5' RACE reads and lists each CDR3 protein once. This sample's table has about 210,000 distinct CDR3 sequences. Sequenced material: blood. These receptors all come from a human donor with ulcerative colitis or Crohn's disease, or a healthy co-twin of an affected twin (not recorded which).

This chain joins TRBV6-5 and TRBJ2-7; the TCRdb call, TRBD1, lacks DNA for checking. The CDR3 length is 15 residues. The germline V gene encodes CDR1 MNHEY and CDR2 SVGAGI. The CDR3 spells CASSYTDRASYEQYF.

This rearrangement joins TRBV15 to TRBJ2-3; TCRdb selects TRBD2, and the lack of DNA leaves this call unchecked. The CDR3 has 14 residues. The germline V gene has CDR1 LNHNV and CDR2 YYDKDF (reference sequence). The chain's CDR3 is CATSRAGGADTQYF.

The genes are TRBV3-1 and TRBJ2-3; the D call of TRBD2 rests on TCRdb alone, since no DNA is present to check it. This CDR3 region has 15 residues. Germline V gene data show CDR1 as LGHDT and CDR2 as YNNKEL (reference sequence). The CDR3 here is CASSPGTRRQDTQYF.

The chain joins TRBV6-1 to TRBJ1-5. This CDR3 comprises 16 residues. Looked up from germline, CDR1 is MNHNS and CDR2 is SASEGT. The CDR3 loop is CASSPPGEGRGQPQHF.

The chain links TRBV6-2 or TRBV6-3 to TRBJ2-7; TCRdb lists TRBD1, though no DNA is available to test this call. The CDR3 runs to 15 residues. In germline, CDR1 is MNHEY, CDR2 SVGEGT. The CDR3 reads CASESGGLSSYEQYF.

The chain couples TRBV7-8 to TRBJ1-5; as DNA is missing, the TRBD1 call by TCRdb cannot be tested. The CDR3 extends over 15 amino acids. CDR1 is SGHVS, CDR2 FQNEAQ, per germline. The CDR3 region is CASIKDRGVGQPQHF.

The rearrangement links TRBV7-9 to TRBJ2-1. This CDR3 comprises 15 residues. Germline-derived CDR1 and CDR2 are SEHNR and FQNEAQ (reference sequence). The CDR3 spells CASSLKDSSYNEQFF.

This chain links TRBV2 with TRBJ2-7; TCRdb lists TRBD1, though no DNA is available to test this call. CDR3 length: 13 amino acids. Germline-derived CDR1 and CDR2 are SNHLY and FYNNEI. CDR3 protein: CASSEVSGVEQYF.

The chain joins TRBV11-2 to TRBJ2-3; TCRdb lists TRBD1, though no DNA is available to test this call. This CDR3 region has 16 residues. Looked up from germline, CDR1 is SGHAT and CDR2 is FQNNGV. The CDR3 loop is CASSYGRRGPTDTQYF.

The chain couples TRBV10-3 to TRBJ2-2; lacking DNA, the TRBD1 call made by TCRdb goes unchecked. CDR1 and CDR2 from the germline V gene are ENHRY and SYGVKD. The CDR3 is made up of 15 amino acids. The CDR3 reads CAISEGTGWAGELFF.

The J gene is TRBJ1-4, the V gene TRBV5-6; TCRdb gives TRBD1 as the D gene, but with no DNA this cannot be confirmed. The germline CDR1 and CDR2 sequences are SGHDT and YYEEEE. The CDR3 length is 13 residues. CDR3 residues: CASSEGAREKLFF.

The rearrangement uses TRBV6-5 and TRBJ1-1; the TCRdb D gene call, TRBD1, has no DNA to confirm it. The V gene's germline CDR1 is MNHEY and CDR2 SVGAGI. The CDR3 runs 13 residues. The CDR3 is CASSYGGETEAFF.

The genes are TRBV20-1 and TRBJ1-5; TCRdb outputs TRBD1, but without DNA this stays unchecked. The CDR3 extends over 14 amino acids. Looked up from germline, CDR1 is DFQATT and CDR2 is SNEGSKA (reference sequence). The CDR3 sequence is CSANGQTSNQPQHF.

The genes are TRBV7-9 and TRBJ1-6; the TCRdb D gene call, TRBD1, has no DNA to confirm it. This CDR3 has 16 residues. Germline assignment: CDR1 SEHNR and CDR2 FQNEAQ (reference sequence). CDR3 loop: CASGPPGQGAYSPLHF. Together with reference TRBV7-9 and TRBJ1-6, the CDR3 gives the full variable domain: DTGVSQNPRHKITKRGQNVTFRCDPISEHNRLYWYRQTLGQGPEFLTYFQNEAQLEKSRLLSDRFSAERPKGSFSTLEIQRTEQGDSAMYLCASGPPGQGAYSPLHFGNGTRLTVT.

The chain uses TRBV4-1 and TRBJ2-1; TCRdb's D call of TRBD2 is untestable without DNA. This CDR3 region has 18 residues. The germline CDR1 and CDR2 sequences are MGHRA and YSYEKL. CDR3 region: CASSAKGAGLAGGNEQFF.

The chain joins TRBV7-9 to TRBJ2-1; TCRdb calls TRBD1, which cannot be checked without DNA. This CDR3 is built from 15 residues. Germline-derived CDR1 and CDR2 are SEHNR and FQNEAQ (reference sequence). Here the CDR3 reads CASSFRGGPLDEQFF. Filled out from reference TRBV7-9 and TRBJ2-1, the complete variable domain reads DTGVSQNPRHKITKRGQNVTFRCDPISEHNRLYWYRQTLGQGPEFLTYFQNEAQLEKSRLLSDRFSAERPKGSFSTLEIQRTEQGDSAMYLCASSFRGGPLDEQFFGPGTRLTVL.

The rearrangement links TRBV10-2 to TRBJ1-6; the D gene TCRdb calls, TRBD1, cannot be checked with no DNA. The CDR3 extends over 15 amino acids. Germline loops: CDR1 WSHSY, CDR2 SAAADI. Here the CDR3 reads CASSETGTYNSPLHF.

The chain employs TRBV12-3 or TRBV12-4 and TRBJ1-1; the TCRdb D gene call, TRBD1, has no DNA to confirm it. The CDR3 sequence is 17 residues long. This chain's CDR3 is CASSLDRSGGWDTEAFF.

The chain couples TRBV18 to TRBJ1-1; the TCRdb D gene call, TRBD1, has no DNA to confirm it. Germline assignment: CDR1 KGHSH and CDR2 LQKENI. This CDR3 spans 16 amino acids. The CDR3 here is CASSPWTGRVNTEAFF.

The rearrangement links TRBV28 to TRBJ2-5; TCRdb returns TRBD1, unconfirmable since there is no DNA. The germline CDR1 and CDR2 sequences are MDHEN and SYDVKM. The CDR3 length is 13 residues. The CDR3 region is CASSQGTEETQYF.

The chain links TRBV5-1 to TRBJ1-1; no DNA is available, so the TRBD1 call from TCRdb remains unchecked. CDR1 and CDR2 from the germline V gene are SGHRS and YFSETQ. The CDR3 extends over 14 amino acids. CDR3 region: CASSSALTGFEAFF. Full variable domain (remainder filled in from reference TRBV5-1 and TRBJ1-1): KAGVTQTPRYLIKTRGQQVTLSCSPISGHRSVSWYQQTPGQGLQFLFEYFSETQRNKGNFPGRFSGRQFSNSRSEMNVSTLELGDSALYLCASSSALTGFEAFFGQGTRLTVV.

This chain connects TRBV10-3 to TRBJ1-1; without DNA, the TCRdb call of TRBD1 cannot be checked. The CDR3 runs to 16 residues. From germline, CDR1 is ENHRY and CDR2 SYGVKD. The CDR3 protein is CAISEFGRGQNTEAFF.

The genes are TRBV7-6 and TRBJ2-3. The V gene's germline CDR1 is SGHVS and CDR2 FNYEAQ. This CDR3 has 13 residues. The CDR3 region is CASSLQEGDTQYF.

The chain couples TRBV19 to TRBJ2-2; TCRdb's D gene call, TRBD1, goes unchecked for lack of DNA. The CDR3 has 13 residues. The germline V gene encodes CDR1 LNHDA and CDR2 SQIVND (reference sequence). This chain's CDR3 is CASNHRDPGELFF.

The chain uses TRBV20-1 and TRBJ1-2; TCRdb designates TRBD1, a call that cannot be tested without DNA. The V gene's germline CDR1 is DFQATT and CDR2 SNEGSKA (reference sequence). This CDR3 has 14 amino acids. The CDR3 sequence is CSASTGQLNYGYTF.

The CDR3 reads CATSRDLGDTYNSPLHF. This chain connects TRBV15 to TRBJ1-6; TCRdb's D call, TRBD1, is unchecked because there is no DNA. This CDR3 spans 17 amino acids. Per germline, CDR1 LNHNV and CDR2 YYDKDF (reference sequence).